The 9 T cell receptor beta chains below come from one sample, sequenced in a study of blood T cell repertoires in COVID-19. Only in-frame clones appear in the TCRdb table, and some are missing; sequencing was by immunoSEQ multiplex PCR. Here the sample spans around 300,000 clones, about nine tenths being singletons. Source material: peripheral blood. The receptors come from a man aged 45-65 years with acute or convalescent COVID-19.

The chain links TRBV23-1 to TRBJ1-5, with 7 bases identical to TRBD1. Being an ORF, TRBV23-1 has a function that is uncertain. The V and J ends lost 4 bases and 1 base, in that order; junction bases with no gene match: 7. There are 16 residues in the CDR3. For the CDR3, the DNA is TGCGCCAGCAGTCCGGACAGGATAGGGAGCAATCAGCCCCAGCATTTT. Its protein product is CASSPDRIGSNQPQHF.

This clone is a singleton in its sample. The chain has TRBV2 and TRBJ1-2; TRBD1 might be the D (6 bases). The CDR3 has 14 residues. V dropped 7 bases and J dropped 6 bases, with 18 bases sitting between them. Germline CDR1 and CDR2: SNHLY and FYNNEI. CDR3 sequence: CASTPNTGIDGYTF. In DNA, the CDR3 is TGTGCCAGCACCCCTAATACAGGGATAGATGGCTACACCTTC. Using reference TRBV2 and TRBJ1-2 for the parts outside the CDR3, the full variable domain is EPEVTQTPSHQVTQMGQEVILRCVPISNHLYFYWYRQILGQKVEFLVSFYNNEISEKSEIFDDQFSVERPDGSNFTLKIRSTKLEDSAMYFCASTPNTGIDGYTFGSGTRLTVV.

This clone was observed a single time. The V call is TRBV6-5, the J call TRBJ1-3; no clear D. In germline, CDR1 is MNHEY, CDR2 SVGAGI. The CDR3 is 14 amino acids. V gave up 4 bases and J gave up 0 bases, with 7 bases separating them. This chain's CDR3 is CASSSTSSGNTIYF. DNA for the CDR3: TGTGCCAGCAGTTCAACCAGCTCTGGAAACACCATATATTTT.

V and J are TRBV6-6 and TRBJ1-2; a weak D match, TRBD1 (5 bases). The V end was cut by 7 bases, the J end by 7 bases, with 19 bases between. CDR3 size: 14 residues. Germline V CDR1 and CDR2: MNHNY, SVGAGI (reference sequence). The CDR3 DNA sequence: TGTGCCAGCATACGGGGGGAGGGTGCGAGTGGCTACACCTTC. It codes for CASIRGEGASGYTF.

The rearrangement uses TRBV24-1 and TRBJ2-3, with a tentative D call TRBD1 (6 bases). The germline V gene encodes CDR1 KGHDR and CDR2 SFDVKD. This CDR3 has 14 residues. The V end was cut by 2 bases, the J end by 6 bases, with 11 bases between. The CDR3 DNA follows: TGTGCCACCAGTGATTCAGGGGATAGGGATACGCAGTATTTT. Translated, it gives CATSDSGDRDTQYF.

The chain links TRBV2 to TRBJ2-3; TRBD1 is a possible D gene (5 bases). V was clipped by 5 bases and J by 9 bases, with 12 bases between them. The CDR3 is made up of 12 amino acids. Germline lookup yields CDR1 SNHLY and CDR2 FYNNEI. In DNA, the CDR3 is TGTGCCAGCAGTCTAGGGGCCCCGACGCAGTATTTT. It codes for CASSLGAPTQYF.

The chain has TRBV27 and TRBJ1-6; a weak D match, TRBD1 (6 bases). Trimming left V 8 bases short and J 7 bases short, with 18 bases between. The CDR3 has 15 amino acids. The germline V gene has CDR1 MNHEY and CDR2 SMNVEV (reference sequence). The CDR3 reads CASRMGAQGNSPLHF. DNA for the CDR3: TGTGCCAGCCGTATGGGGGCCCAAGGCAATTCACCCCTCCACTTT.

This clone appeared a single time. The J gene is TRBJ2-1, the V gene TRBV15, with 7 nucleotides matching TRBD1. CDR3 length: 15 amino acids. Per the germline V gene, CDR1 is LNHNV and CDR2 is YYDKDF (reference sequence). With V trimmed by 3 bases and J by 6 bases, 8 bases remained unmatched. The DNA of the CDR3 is TGTGCCACCAGCAGGACCGGGACAGATCTCAATGAGCAGTTCTTC. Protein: CATSRTGTDLNEQFF.

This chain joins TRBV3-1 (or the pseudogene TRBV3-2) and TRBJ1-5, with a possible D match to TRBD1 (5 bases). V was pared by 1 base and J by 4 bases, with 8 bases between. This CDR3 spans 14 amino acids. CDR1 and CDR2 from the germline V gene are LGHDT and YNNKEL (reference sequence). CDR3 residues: CASSQGGRNQPQHF. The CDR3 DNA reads TGTGCCAGCAGCCAAGGGGGCAGGAATCAGCCCCAGCATTTT.